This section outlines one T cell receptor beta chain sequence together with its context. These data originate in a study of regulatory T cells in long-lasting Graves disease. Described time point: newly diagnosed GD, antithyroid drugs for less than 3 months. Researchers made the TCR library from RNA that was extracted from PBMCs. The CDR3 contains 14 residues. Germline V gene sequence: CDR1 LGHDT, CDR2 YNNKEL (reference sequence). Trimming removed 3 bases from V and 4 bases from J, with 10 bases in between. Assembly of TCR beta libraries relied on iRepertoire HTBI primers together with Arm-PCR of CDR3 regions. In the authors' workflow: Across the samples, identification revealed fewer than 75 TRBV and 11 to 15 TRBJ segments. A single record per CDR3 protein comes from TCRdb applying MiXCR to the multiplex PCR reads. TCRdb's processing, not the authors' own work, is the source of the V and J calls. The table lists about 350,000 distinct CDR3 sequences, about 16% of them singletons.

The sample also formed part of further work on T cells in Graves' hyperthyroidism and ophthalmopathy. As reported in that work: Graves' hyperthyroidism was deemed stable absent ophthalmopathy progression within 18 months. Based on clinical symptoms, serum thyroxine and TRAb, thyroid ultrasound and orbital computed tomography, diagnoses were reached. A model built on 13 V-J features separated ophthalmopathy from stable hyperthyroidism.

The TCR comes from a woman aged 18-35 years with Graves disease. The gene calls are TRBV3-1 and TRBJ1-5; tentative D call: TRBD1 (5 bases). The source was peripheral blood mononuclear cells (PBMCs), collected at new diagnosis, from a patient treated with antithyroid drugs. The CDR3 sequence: CASSQGEGNQPQHF. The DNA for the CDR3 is TGTGCCAGCAGCCAGGGGGAGGGGAATCAGCCCCAGCATTTT.